This TCR beta chain emerged from a study of cytomegalovirus exposure and HLA in healthy donors. The study, taken as a whole, reports: Among TCR beta chains, those listed as cytomegalovirus-associated numbered over 150. Sequence variants that were highly shared formed a cluster that was likely a sequencing artifact. CMV serostatus stood as the only immune exposure information on hand. Common viral pathogens seemed, in a later analysis, to connect with several of the most significant clusters.

PCR employed 60 Vbeta and 13 Jbeta primers. The assay was immunoSEQ multiplex PCR, and TCRdb's table has in-frame clones only and misses some. The table lists about 100,000 clones, about four fifths of them singletons. With respect to this clone: As yet, its antigen is unknown.

Germline V gene data show CDR1 as SNHLY and CDR2 as FYNNEI. The CDR3 contains 13 residues. Trimming pared 5 bases from V and 4 bases from J, leaving 11 bases between. V is TRBV2 and J is TRBJ1-2, with D perhaps matching TRBD1 (6 bases). The clonotype was recovered from a man between 25 and 39 years old in good health and CMV-seronegative. Source material: PBMCs. The CDR3 nucleotides read TGTGCCAGCAGTTCCGAGGACAGCTATGGCTACACCTTC. It yields the protein CASSSEDSYGYTF.